The 2 T cell receptor beta chains listed next were all sequenced from one sample in a study of monozygotic twins with inflammatory bowel disease. One entry per CDR3 protein, without DNA, is what TCRdb gives after re-calling the 5' RACE reads. Reported are around 100,000 distinct CDR3 sequences; the ten largest clones contain 1.9%. Material: blood. These receptors came from a human donor with ulcerative colitis or Crohn's disease, or a healthy co-twin of an affected twin (not recorded which).

The V gene is TRBV20-1, the J gene TRBJ1-5. CDR1 is DFQATT and CDR2 is SNEGSKA in the germline V gene (reference sequence). The CDR3 extends over 12 amino acids. This CDR3 is CSARQANQPQHF.

The J gene is TRBJ2-2, the V gene TRBV6-1; TCRdb gives TRBD2 as the D gene, but with no DNA this cannot be confirmed. The CDR3 is made up of 17 amino acids. CDR1 is MNHNS and CDR2 is SASEGT in the germline V gene. CDR3 protein: CASTSAWLAGVGGELFF.